In this sample, the clone carrying this T cell receptor beta chain turned up many times. Its antigen is unknown. This entry comes from a study of human T cells and chemical hapten exposure. Study-level information: The use of 2% DPC on 2 cm by 2 cm of upper inner arm skin constituted sensitization. Doses of diphenylcyclopropenone went to the patients' scalps weekly throughout the approximately 25-week study. Whole-study results and caveats: Clustering by CDR3 similarity yielded significantly more large clusters from expanded TCRs than controls.

Time point described: patch test 1, 2 weeks after DPC sensitization. Treatment indicated: therapeutic diphenylcyclopropenone sensitization with weekly scalp DPC. Original processing methods: With a range of roughly 20,000 to 690,600, the median per sample was roughly 91,000 TCRs. TCRdb ran MiXCR on the RACE reads and lists one entry per CDR3 protein. TCRdb, not the original authors, processed these V and J calls. Among fewer than 400,000 distinct CDR3 sequences listed, 5.5% to 8% were seen once. This receptor was obtained from a woman aged 18-29 years with alopecia areata. Some clones in this sample may be carry-over from other donors' samples. The source material was whole blood, sampled in connection with sensitization to the hapten diphenylcyclopropenone (DPC).

The CDR3 region is CSAAGGVGRIDNEQFF. As DNA, the CDR3 is TGCAGTGCTGCAGGGGGCGTGGGTCGAATCGACAATGAGCAGTTCTTC. The chain carries TRBV20-1 and TRBJ2-1, with 8 positions matching TRBD1. Trimming at V came to 5 bases and at J to 5 bases, leaving 14 bases not matched to a gene. CDR1 and CDR2 (germline): DFQATT, SNEGSKA (reference sequence). CDR3 length: 16 residues.